This T cell receptor (beta chain) was identified in a study of technical replicates of blood from a handful of donors. In its sample, this clone was seen once. Germline-derived CDR1 and CDR2 are DFQATT and SNEGSKA (reference sequence). This CDR3 region has 10 residues. Trimming cost V 4 bases and J 7 bases, with 5 bases left between them. Clones were read by immunoSEQ multiplex PCR, and TCRdb kept only the in-frame ones, dropping some. The sample contains roughly 80,000 clones, nearly 96% of which appear only once. The chain carries TRBV20-1 and TRBJ2-1; D remains ambiguous. Sequences were obtained from T cells isolated from PBMCs. The clonotype comes from a human donor in good health. This chain's CDR3 is CSANWNEQFF. The DNA for the CDR3 is TGCAGTGCTAACTGGAATGAGCAGTTCTTC.